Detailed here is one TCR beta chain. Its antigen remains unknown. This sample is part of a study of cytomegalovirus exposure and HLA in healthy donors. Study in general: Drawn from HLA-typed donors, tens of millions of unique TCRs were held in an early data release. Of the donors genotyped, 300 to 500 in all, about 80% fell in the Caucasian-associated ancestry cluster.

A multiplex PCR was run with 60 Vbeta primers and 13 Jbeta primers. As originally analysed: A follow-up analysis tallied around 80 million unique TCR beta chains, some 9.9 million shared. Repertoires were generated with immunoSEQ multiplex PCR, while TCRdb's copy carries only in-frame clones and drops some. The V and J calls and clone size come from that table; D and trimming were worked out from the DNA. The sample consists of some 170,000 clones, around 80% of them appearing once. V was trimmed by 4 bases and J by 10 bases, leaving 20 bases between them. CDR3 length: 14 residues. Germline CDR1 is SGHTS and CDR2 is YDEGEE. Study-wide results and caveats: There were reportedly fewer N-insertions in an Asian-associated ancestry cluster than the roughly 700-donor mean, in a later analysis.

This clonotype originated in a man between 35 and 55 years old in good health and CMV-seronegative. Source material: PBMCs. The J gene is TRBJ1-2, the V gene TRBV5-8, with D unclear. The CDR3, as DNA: TGTGCCAGCAGCCCTAGACGGTATGAAGGAGCCTACACCTTC. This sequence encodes CASSPRRYEGAYTF. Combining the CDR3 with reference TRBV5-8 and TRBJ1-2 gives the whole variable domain EAGVTQSPTHLIKTRGQQATLRCSPISGHTSVYWYQQALGLGLQFLLWYDEGEERNRGNFPPRFSGRQFPNYSSELNVNALELEDSALYLCASSPRRYEGAYTFGSGTRLTVV.